These 17 T cell receptor beta chains share one sample of origin, sequenced in a study of T cells in Graves' hyperthyroidism and ophthalmopathy. There were TCR beta CDR3 regions amplified from RNA transcripts. The primer set for the first-round RT-PCR of the TCR CDR3 was HTBI. TCRdb recomputed calls from the multiplex PCR reads with MiXCR, one row per CDR3 protein. The sample includes approximately 640,000 distinct CDR3 sequences, roughly 16% of them seen just once. Sequenced material: blood. These receptors were obtained from a woman aged 25 to 39 with Graves' hyperthyroidism.

This clonotype was seen repeatedly, ten times or more. The chain has TRBV28 and TRBJ2-1; possible D gene TRBD2, 5 bases. V was pared by 5 bases and J by 4 bases, with 9 bases between. Per germline, CDR1 MDHEN and CDR2 SYDVKM. This CDR3 has 13 residues. Written as DNA, the CDR3 is TGTGCCAGCAGTATGGACTCTTACAATGAGCAGTTCTTC. It is translated as CASSMDSYNEQFF.

This clonotype was recorded a few times. This rearrangement joins TRBV10-3 to TRBJ2-3; unclear D gene. V dropped 2 bases and J dropped 0 bases, with 9 bases sitting between them. Per the germline V gene, CDR1 is ENHRY and CDR2 is SYGVKD. The CDR3 runs to 15 residues. The CDR3 region is CAISEPHTSTDTQYF. DNA of the CDR3: TGTGCCATCAGTGAGCCTCATACTAGCACAGATACGCAGTATTTT.

This clonotype was counted many times. V is TRBV28 and J is TRBJ1-5; maybe TRBD1 (5 bases). The CDR3 consists of 18 residues. V was shortened by 1 base and J by 4 bases, with 20 bases between the two germline ends. Germline CDR1 reads MDHEN; CDR2 reads SYDVKM. CDR3 in DNA: TGTGCCAGCAGTTTATACGGCTCGGGGACGCCTGGAAATCAGCCCCAGCATTTT. It is translated as CASSLYGSGTPGNQPQHF.

The chain links TRBV24-1 to TRBJ1-1; perhaps TRBD1 as D (5 bases). Trimming left V 6 bases short and J 3 bases short, with 10 bases between. CDR1 KGHDR and CDR2 SFDVKD come from the germline V gene. This CDR3 has 13 residues. The CDR3 DNA reads TGTGCCACCAGTTCCAGACAGTACACTGAAGCTTTCTTT. Protein: CATSSRQYTEAFF.

This clonotype turned up a few times. J is TRBJ1-1 and V is TRBV4-1, with D possibly matching TRBD1 (5 bases). CDR3 length: 12 amino acids. V was cut by 5 bases and J by 7 bases, with 11 bases left in between. Germline CDR1 reads MGHRA; CDR2 reads YSYEKL. The CDR3 DNA reads as TGCGCCAGCAGCGAAGGGGCACTTGAAGCTTTCTTT. Translation gives CASSEGALEAFF.

This clonotype appeared many times. The rearrangement uses TRBV12-3 or TRBV12-4 and TRBJ2-5; D is tentatively TRBD1 or TRBD2 (5 bases each). The CDR3 runs 11 residues. Trimming took off 7 bases at V and 6 bases at J, with 9 bases between the two ends. DNA for the CDR3: TGTGCCAGCACCTGGGGACAGACCCAGTACTTC. It yields the protein CASTWGQTQYF.

This clonotype showed up just a few times. This sequence joins TRBV5-1 and TRBJ2-2; 7 nucleotides match TRBD1. With V trimmed by 3 bases and J by 2 bases, 7 bases remained unmatched. Looked up from germline, CDR1 is SGHRS and CDR2 is YFSETQ. The CDR3 has 16 residues. Here the CDR3 reads CASSSGTELNTGELFF. In DNA form, the CDR3 reads TGCGCCAGCAGCTCCGGGACAGAACTAAACACCGGGGAGCTGTTTTTT.

In its sample, this clonotype was seen many times. The chain has TRBV3-1 and TRBJ2-7; 7 bases are a match to TRBD1. This CDR3 spans 16 amino acids. Germline lookup yields CDR1 LGHDT and CDR2 YNNKEL (reference sequence). V lost 1 base, J lost 3 bases, and 9 bases stayed unmatched. In nucleotides, the CDR3 is TGTGCCAGCAGCCAAGTACAGGGGAAGAGGTACTACGAGCAGTACTTC. It codes for CASSQVQGKRYYEQYF.

This clonotype was seen many times. CDR3 bases: TGTGCCAGCAGTTTCTGGACGGTCACCGGGGAGCTGTTTTTT. Residues: CASSFWTVTGELFF. The chain uses TRBV28 and TRBJ2-2, with D unclear. CDR3 length: 14 residues. CDR1 is MDHEN and CDR2 is SYDVKM in the germline V gene. V dropped 3 bases and J dropped 4 bases, with 9 bases sitting between them.

This clonotype was recorded at least ten times. CDR3 region: CASSPGRNEQYF. For the CDR3, the DNA is TGTGCCAGCAGCCCAGGGAGGAACGAGCAGTACTTC. The chain has TRBV18 and TRBJ2-7; possible D gene TRBD2, 6 bases. Per germline, CDR1 KGHSH and CDR2 LQKENI. This CDR3 comprises 12 residues. V shed 8 bases and J shed 5 bases, with 13 bases lying between them.

This clonotype appeared a few times. The CDR3 reads CASSARTSRSNEQFF. Written as DNA, the CDR3 is TGTGCCAGCAGCGCCAGGACTAGCAGGTCCAATGAGCAGTTCTTC. The V call is TRBV9, the J call TRBJ2-1, with 8 bases identical to TRBD2. V trimming: 3 bases; J trimming: 6 bases; junction bases outside the gene matches: 8. The germline gives CDR1 SGDLS, CDR2 YYNGEE. CDR3 size: 15 residues. The entire variable domain, with the rest obtained from reference TRBV9 and TRBJ2-1, is as follows: DSGVTQTPKHLITATGQRVTLRCSPRSGDLSVYWYQQSLDQGLQFLIQYYNGEERAKGNILERFSAQQFPDLHSELNLSSLELGDSALYFCASSARTSRSNEQFFGPGTRLTVL.

This clonotype was counted ten times or more. The J gene is TRBJ2-1, the V gene TRBV7-2; 15 bases are shared with TRBD2. Germline CDR1 and CDR2: SGHTA and FQGNSA. J lost 7 bases, V lost 5 bases, and 6 bases had no gene match. The CDR3 runs to 16 residues. The CDR3 loop is CASSQWTSGRGNEQFF. CDR3 in DNA: TGTGCCAGCAGCCAGTGGACTAGCGGGAGGGGGAATGAGCAGTTCTTC.

There are many counts of this clonotype. Here the CDR3 reads CASSQGASQTEAFF. The DNA for the CDR3 is TGTGCCAGCAGCCAGGGGGCAAGTCAGACTGAAGCTTTCTTT. The rearrangement joins TRBV3-1 to TRBJ1-1; a possible D gene is TRBD1 (6 bases). The CDR3 consists of 14 residues. V was clipped by 3 bases and J by 5 bases, with 13 bases between them. Germline V gives CDR1 LGHDT, CDR2 YNNKEL (reference sequence). The full variable domain, with the rest looked up from reference TRBV3-1 and TRBJ1-1, is DTAVSQTPKYLVTQMGNDKSIKCEQNLGHDTMYWYKQDSKKFLKIMFSYNNKELIINETVPNRFSPKSPDKAHLNLHINSLELGDSAVYFCASSQGASQTEAFFGQGTRLTVV.

This clonotype was seen a handful of times. The chain couples TRBV27 to TRBJ2-5; the D gene is possibly TRBD2 (5 bases). The CDR3 extends over 13 amino acids. CDR1 and CDR2 from the germline V gene are MNHEY and SMNVEV (reference sequence). Trimming removed 5 bases from V and 4 bases from J, with 11 bases in between. The chain's CDR3 is CASSARRGETQYF. CDR3 sequence (DNA): TGTGCCAGCAGTGCCCGCCGGGGAGAGACCCAGTACTTC.

This clonotype was seen a handful of times. This chain links TRBV6-1 with TRBJ1-2, with D possibly being TRBD1 (5 bases). The CDR3 is 14 amino acids. The germline V and J ends were trimmed by 2 bases and 7 bases, with 14 bases remaining between them. The germline gives CDR1 MNHNS, CDR2 SASEGT. The CDR3 here is CASSERRGAGGYTF. The CDR3 DNA sequence: TGTGCCAGCAGTGAACGAAGAGGGGCGGGTGGCTACACCTTC.

This clonotype was detected a few times. This rearrangement joins TRBV30 to TRBJ2-1, with D maybe TRBD2 (6 bases). The V end was cut by 2 bases, the J end by 7 bases, with 12 bases between. The CDR3 runs to 13 residues. Germline lookup yields CDR1 GTSNPN and CDR2 SVGIG (reference sequence). CDR3 sequence: CAWSWGVKNEQFF. CDR3 nucleotides: TGTGCCTGGAGTTGGGGGGTCAAGAATGAGCAGTTCTTC.

This clonotype occurred many times. The chain employs TRBV5-1 and TRBJ2-3, with 9 positions matching TRBD2. CDR3 length equals 12 residues. CDR1 and CDR2 (germline): SGHRS, YFSETQ. For the CDR3, the DNA is TGCGCTAGCGGGAGAGGGGAAGATACGCAGTATTTT. Translating it yields CASGRGEDTQYF.